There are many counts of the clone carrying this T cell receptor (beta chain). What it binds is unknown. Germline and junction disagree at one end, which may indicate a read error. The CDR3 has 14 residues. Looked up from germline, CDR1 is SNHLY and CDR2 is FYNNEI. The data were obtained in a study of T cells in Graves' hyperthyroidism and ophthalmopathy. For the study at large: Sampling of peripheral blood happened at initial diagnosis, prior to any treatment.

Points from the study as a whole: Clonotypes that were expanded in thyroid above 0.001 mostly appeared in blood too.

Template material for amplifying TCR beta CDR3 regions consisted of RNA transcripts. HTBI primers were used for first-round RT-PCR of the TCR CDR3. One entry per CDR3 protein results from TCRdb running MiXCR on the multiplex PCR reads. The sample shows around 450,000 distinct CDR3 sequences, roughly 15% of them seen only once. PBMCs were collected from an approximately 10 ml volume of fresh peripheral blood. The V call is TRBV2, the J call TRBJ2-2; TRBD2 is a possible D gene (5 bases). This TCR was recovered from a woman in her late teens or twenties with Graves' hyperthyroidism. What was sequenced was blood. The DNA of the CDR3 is TGTGCCAGCAGTGAAGGTCGTAACACCGGGGAGCTGCTTTTT. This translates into CASSEGRNTGELLF.